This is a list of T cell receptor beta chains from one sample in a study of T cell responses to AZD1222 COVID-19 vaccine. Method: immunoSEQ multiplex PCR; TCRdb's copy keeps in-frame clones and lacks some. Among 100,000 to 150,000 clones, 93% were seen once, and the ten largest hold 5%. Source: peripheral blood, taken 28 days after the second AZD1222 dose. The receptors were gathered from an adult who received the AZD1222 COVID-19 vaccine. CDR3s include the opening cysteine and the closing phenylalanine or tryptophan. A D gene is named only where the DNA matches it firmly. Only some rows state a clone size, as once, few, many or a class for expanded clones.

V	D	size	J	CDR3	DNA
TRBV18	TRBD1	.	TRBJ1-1	CASSPQSGGTNTEAFF	TGTGCCAGCTCACCCCAATCAGGGGGAACGAACACTGAAGCTTTCTTT
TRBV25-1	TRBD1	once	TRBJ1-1	CASSGDRLMNTEAFF	TGTGCCAGCAGTGGGGACAGACTCATGAACACTGAAGCTTTCTTT
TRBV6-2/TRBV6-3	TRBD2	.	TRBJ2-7	CASSREGLYEQYF	TGTGCCAGCAGTAGGGAGGGCCTCTACGAGCAGTACTTC
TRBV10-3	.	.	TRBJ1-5	CAISESRRVGANQPQHF	TGTGCCATCAGTGAGTCAAGAAGGGTGGGGGCCAATCAGCCCCAGCATTTT
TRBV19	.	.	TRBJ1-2	CASSIDRALSLTF	TGTGCCAGTAGTATCGACCGGGCCTTAAGTTTGACCTTC
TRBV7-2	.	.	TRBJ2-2	CASSLEVTEVKLNTGELFF	TGTGCCAGCAGCTTAGAGGTGACAGAGGTTAAGCTGAACACCGGGGAGCTGTTTTTT
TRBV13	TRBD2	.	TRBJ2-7	CASSLRLAGSYEQYF	TGTGCCAGCAGCTTAAGGCTAGCGGGATCCTACGAGCAGTACTTC
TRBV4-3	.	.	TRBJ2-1	CASSQDWNSYNEQFF	TGCGCCAGCAGCCAAGACTGGAACTCCTACAATGAGCAGTTCTTC
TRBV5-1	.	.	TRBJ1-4	CASSLATDTTNEKLFF	TGCGCCAGCAGCTTGGCAACAGACACAACTAATGAAAAACTGTTTTTT
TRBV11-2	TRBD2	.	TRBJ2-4	CASSLRTSGGLAKNIQYF	TGTGCCAGCAGCTTACGGACTAGCGGGGGACTAGCCAAAAACATTCAGTACTTC
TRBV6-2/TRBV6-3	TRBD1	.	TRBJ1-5	CASSPARGSSNQPQHF	TGTGCCAGCAGTCCCGCCAGGGGGTCTAGCAATCAGCCCCAGCATTTT
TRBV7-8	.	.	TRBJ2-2	CASTLWVGPGELFF	TGTGCCAGCACCTTGTGGGTAGGTCCCGGGGAGCTGTTTTTT
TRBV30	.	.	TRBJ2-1	CACRDEDSDEQFF	TGTGCCTGCCGGGACGAGGACAGTGATGAGCAGTTCTTC
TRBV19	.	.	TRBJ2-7	CASSSTGSGYEQYF	TGTGCCAGTAGTTCGACGGGGTCGGGCTACGAGCAGTACTTC
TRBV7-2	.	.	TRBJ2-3	CASSLEIRDTQYF	TGTGCCAGCAGCTTAGAGATCCGGGATACGCAGTATTTT
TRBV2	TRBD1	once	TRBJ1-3	CASYRDRSSGNTIYF	TGTGCCAGCTACAGGGACAGGAGCTCTGGAAACACCATATATTTT
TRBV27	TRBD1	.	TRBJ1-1	CASSSPTGWNTEAFF	TGTGCCAGCAGTTCCCCGACAGGGTGGAACACTGAAGCTTTCTTT
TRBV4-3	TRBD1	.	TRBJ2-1	CASSQLTGGAVNEQFF	TGCGCCAGCAGTCAATTGACAGGGGGCGCGGTCAATGAGCAGTTCTTC
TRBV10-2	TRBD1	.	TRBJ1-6	CASSLGPGGGSPLHF	TGCGCCAGCAGTCTTGGTCCAGGGGGCGGATCACCCCTCCACTTT
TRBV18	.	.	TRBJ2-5	CASSPRGAETQYF	TGTGCCAGCTCACCCCGGGGGGCCGAGACCCAGTACTTC
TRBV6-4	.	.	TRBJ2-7	CASSEGGEQYF	TGTGCCAGCAGTGAGGGAGGAGAGCAGTACTTC
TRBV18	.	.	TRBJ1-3	CASSSTGLGNTIYF	TGTGCCAGCTCGAGTACAGGGCTCGGAAACACCATATATTTT
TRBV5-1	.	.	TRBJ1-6	CASSLHGQYNSPLHF	TGCGCCAGCAGCTTGCACGGACAGTATAATTCACCCCTCCACTTT
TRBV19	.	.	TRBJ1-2	CASSIQLRVNYGYTF	TGTGCCAGTAGTATTCAGTTGAGAGTAAACTATGGCTACACCTTC
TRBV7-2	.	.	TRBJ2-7	CASSARIRETEQYF	TGTGCCAGCAGCGCCCGCATTCGGGAAACCGAGCAGTACTTC
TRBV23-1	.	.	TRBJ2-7	CASSQRGKNGGHEQYF	TGCGCCAGCAGTCAAAGGGGTAAGAACGGAGGCCACGAGCAGTACTTC
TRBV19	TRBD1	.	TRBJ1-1	CASSLFDRGTEAFF	TGTGCCAGTAGTTTGTTCGACAGGGGCACTGAAGCTTTCTTT
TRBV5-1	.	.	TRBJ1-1	CASSGGHLSEGAFF	TGCGCCAGCAGCGGAGGACACCTCAGCGAGGGGGCTTTCTTT
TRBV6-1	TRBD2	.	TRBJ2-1	CASSARKSLAGDNEQFF	TGTGCCAGCAGTGCTCGGAAGTCGCTAGCGGGGGACAATGAGCAGTTCTTC
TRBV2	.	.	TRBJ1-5	CASSLQGIQGQPQHF	TGTGCCAGCAGCCTCCAGGGGATACAGGGCCAGCCCCAGCATTTT
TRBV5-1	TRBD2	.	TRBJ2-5	CASSQSGGPETQYF	TGCGCCAGCAGTCAATCGGGGGGGCCGGAGACCCAGTACTTC
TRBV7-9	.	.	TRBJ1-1	CASSLSPRGRNTEAFF	TGTGCCAGCAGCTTAAGTCCCAGAGGGAGGAACACTGAAGCTTTCTTT
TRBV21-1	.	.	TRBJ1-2	CASSKAAGRGRDYGYTF	TGTGCCAGCAGCAAAGCGGCGGGACGAGGGAGGGACTATGGCTACACCTTC
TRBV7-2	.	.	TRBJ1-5	CASSRTANQPQHF	TGTGCCAGCAGCCGGACGGCCAATCAGCCCCAGCATTTT
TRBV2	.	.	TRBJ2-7	CASSGAGSINQPYEQYF	TGTGCCAGCAGTGGAGCAGGCTCCATAAACCAACCCTACGAGCAGTACTTC
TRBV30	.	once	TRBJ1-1	CAGQGLKAFF	TGTGCCGGCCAGGGGTTGAAAGCTTTCTTT
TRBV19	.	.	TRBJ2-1	CASSEAAAYNEQFF	TGTGCCAGTAGTGAGGCGGCGGCCTACAATGAGCAGTTCTTC
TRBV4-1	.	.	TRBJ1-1	CASSPPGRTEAFF	TGCGCCAGCAGCCCGCCCGGACGGACCGAAGCTTTCTTT
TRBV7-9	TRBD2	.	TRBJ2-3	CASSPPSGSLDTQYF	TGTGCCAGCAGCCCCCCTAGCGGGAGTCTGGATACGCAGTATTTT
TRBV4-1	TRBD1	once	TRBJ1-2	CASSQEAQGAGANYGYTF	TGCGCCAGCAGCCAAGAAGCACAGGGGGCGGGGGCTAACTATGGCTACACCTTC
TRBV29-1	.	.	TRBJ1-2	CSAEGGRYHGYTF	TGCAGCGCCGAGGGGGGGCGGTACCATGGCTACACCTTC
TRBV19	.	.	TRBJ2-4	CASSISIQGAKNIQYF	TGTGCCAGTAGTATATCAATCCAGGGGGCCAAAAACATTCAGTACTTC